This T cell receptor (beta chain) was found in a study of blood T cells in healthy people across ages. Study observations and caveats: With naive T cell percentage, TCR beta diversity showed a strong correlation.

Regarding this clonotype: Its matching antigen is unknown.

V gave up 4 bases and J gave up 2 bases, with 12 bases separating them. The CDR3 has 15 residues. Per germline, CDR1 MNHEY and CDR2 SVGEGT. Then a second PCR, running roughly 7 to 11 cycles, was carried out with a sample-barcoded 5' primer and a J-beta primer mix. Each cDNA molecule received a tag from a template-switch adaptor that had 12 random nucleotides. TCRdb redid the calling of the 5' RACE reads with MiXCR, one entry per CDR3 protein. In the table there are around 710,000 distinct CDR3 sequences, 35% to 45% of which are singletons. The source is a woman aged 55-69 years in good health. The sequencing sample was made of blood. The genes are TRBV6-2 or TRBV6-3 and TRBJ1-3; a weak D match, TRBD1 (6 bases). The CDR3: CASSSIGTTGNTIYF. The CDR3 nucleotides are TGTGCCAGCAGTTCCATCGGGACAACTGGAAACACCATATATTTT.